These 25 T cell receptor beta chains originate from one sample sequenced in a study of type 1 and type 2 diabetes patients (TCRdb year 2016). Reads for this sample came from an Illumina MiSeq. For TCRbeta CDR3 amplification, the template was genomic DNA taken from the sorted T cell subsets. The TCRbeta CDR3 region was amplified by multiplex PCR using 30 forward and 13 reverse primers. The raw public data were reprocessed by TCRdb itself: fastp quality trimming at Q25, MiXCR clonotype calling, in-frame beta chains only. Rows with a matching CDR3 protein are joined into one entry that keeps the most common DNA and genes. Here the sample has about 290,000 distinct CDR3 sequences; around 47% occur a single time. Jointly, the top ten make up approximately 14% of the sample. The material sequenced was peripheral blood mononuclear cells (PBMCs). The receptors come from a man younger than 30 with type 2 diabetes.

This clonotype was seen only a few times. The chain couples TRBV14 to TRBJ2-7, with no clear D. The CDR3 has 13 residues. The germline CDR1 and CDR2 sequences are SGHDN and FVKESK. V shed 5 bases and J shed 1 base, with 9 bases lying between them. CDR3 nucleotide sequence: TGTGCCAGCAGCACGATAGATTCCTACGAGCAGTACTTC. Its translation is CASSTIDSYEQYF. Combining the CDR3 with reference TRBV14 and TRBJ2-7 gives the whole variable domain EAGVTQFPSHSVIEKGQTVTLRCDPISGHDNLYWYRRVMGKEIKFLLHFVKESKQDESGMPNNRFLAERTGGTYSTLKVQPAELEDSGVYFCASSTIDSYEQYFGPGTRLTVT.

The rearrangement joins TRBV29-1 to TRBJ2-5, with no clear D. Trimming took 3 bases from V and 5 from J, leaving 10 bases between them. Germline V gives CDR1 SQVTM, CDR2 ANQGSEA. The CDR3 consists of 12 residues. The CDR3 DNA is TGCAGCGTTGACTTTATGTGGGAGACCCAGTACTTC. Residues: CSVDFMWETQYF.

The rearrangement links TRBV19 to TRBJ2-7, with 8 positions matching TRBD1. This CDR3 spans 14 amino acids. V lost 3 bases and J lost 4; bases outside the gene matches: 5. Germline CDR1 is LNHDA and CDR2 is SQIVND (reference sequence). CDR3 coding DNA: TGTGCCAGTAGTATCCTGGACAGGGCGTACGAGCAGTACTTC. This gives the protein CASSILDRAYEQYF.

The V call is TRBV28, the J call TRBJ2-1; 9 positions agree with TRBD2. The ends lost 6 bases at V and 7 bases at J; junction bases unmatched: 10. The germline gives CDR1 MDHEN, CDR2 SYDVKM. The CDR3 extends over 15 amino acids. CDR3 bases: TGTGCCAGCAGCCTCGCTAGCGGGAATTGGAATGAGCAGTTCTTC. Protein: CASSLASGNWNEQFF.

This sequence joins TRBV19 and TRBJ1-2, with a tentative D call TRBD1 (5 bases). There are 11 residues in the CDR3. The germline gives CDR1 LNHDA, CDR2 SQIVND (reference sequence). Trimming shortened V by 3 bases and J by 8 bases, and 7 bases separated the two germline ends. The CDR3 nucleotides read TGTGCCAGTAGTATCGGGGACGGCTACACCTTC. The encoded protein is CASSIGDGYTF. The complete variable domain, with remaining parts taken from reference TRBV19 and TRBJ1-2, reads DGGITQSPKYLFRKEGQNVTLSCEQNLNHDAMYWYRQDPGQGLRLIYYSQIVNDFQKGDIAEGYSVSREKKESFPLTVTSAQKNPTAFYLCASSIGDGYTFGSGTRLTVV.

This clonotype turned up a few times. The chain uses TRBV7-8 and TRBJ2-5, with a tentative D call TRBD2 (7 bases). V gave up 0 bases and J gave up 4 bases, with 18 bases separating them. Germline CDR1 and CDR2: SGHVS and FQNEAQ. The CDR3 sequence is 17 residues long. The CDR3 loop is CASSLAFGKGGVETQYF. CDR3 DNA: TGTGCCAGCAGCTTAGCGTTTGGGAAAGGGGGGGTAGAGACCCAGTACTTC.

This chain joins TRBV28 and TRBJ2-1, with D possibly called TRBD1 or TRBD2 (6 bases each). The CDR3 is made up of 17 amino acids. Germline CDR1 is MDHEN and CDR2 is SYDVKM. V lost 3 bases and J lost 6, with 21 bases in between. The CDR3 DNA sequence: TGTGCCAGCAGTTTCCGGGACACCCCACTGGGGGGCAATGAGCAGTTCTTC. Translating it yields CASSFRDTPLGGNEQFF. Filled out from reference TRBV28 and TRBJ2-1, the complete variable domain reads DVKVTQSSRYLVKRTGEKVFLECVQDMDHENMFWYRQDPGLGLRLIYFSYDVKMKEKGDIPEGYSVSREKKERFSLILESASTNQTSMYLCASSFRDTPLGGNEQFFGPGTRLTVL.

This clonotype has more than one count but fewer than ten. The chain joins TRBV5-1 to TRBJ1-2, with 8 bases aligning to TRBD1. J gave up 0 bases and V 4 bases, and 11 bases lay outside the gene matches. Looked up from germline, CDR1 is SGHRS and CDR2 is YFSETQ. The CDR3 is made up of 17 amino acids. CDR3 residues: CASSHGQGRGSNYGYTF. The CDR3 DNA is TGCGCCAGCAGCCATGGACAGGGAAGAGGGTCTAACTATGGCTACACCTTC. Variable domain in full (rest from reference TRBV5-1 and TRBJ1-2): KAGVTQTPRYLIKTRGQQVTLSCSPISGHRSVSWYQQTPGQGLQFLFEYFSETQRNKGNFPGRFSGRQFSNSRSEMNVSTLELGDSALYLCASSHGQGRGSNYGYTFGSGTRLTVV.

This chain links TRBV2 with TRBJ2-5, with D possibly matching TRBD1 (5 bases). The end of the DNA is better explained by TRBJ2-1, so the J call may be wrong. The germline gives CDR1 SNHLY, CDR2 FYNNEI. The CDR3 consists of 15 residues. For the CDR3, the DNA is TGTGCCAGCAGCCAAGCTTTAGACAGAAGCAATGAGCAGTTCTTC. The encoded protein is CASSQALDRSNEQFF.

The chain couples TRBV6-5 to TRBJ1-2; 10 bases are shared with TRBD1. Germline loops: CDR1 MNHEY, CDR2 SVGAGI. The J segment lost 7 bases and the V segment lost 1 base, leaving 6 bases of the junction unmatched. This CDR3 is built from 15 residues. The DNA for the CDR3 is TGTGCCAGCAGTTACTATCCGACAGGGGGCTCTGGCTACACCTTC. This gives the protein CASSYYPTGGSGYTF.

For the CDR3, the DNA is TGTGCCAGCAGTTACGGAGGGATCGGGGCGAGCGTTGAAAAACTGTTTTTT. It encodes CASSYGGIGASVEKLFF. The chain employs TRBV6-5 and TRBJ1-4; tentatively, D is TRBD1 (5 bases). Germline values: CDR1 MNHEY, CDR2 SVGAGI. CDR3 length: 17 residues. V was trimmed by 2 bases and J by 7 bases, leaving 20 bases between them.

This clonotype was recorded a few times. V is TRBV20-1 and J is TRBJ2-1; D ambiguous. This CDR3 spans 11 amino acids. Germline CDR1 and CDR2: DFQATT and SNEGSKA (reference sequence). The V and J ends lost 0 bases and 7 bases respectively, with 4 bases between them. The CDR3 here is CSAREGNEQFF. The DNA of the CDR3 is TGCAGTGCTAGAGAGGGGAATGAGCAGTTCTTC.

This clonotype came up many times. The chain joins TRBV2 to TRBJ2-7; 11 bases match TRBD2. Germline CDR1 reads SNHLY; CDR2 reads FYNNEI. The CDR3 length is 14 residues. V trimming: 7 bases; J trimming: 2 bases; junction bases outside the gene matches: 4. For the CDR3, the DNA is TGTGCCAGCATGGGGACTAGCGGAACCTACGAGCAGTACTTC. It encodes CASMGTSGTYEQYF.

The V call is TRBV5-1, the J call TRBJ1-5; no definite D call. V lost 0 bases and J 1 base, leaving 8 bases between the germline ends. CDR3 length equals 15 residues. CDR1 is SGHRS, CDR2 YFSETQ, per germline. The CDR3 loop reads CASSLDLGSNQPQHF. CDR3 nucleotides: TGCGCCAGCAGCTTGGATCTGGGAAGCAATCAGCCCCAGCATTTT.

Concerning this clonotype itself: A junction boundary mismatches the germline segment, possibly from a read error. The chain combines TRBV5-1 with TRBJ1-1; D is unclear. This CDR3 has 15 residues. Germline V CDR1 and CDR2: SGHRS, YFSETQ. The CDR3 sequence: CDSSSTDEMNTEAFF. DNA for the CDR3: TGCGACAGCAGTTCTACAGACGAGATGAACACTGAAGCTTTCTTT.

V gene TRBV20-1 combines with J gene TRBJ2-3; a possible D gene is TRBD1 (6 bases). Germline CDR1 is DFQATT and CDR2 is SNEGSKA (reference sequence). The germline V and J ends were trimmed by 6 bases and 4 bases, with 17 bases remaining between them. The CDR3 is 14 amino acids. The CDR3 is CSAMTGPGADTQYF. The CDR3 DNA sequence: TGCAGTGCAATGACAGGCCCAGGGGCAGATACGCAGTATTTT.

V is TRBV10-2 and J is TRBJ1-6; no definite D call. Trimming shortened V by 0 bases and J by 2 bases, and 5 bases separated the two germline ends. This CDR3 spans 15 amino acids. CDR1 is WSHSY, CDR2 SAAADI, per germline. The CDR3 is CASSESVAYNSPLHF. DNA of the CDR3: TGCGCCAGCAGTGAGTCAGTGGCCTATAATTCACCCCTCCACTTT.

The chain couples TRBV25-1 to TRBJ2-2; 8 bases align to TRBD1. The CDR3 has 16 amino acids. Germline V gene sequence: CDR1 MGHDK, CDR2 SYGVNS. V gave up 6 bases and J gave up 1 base; unmatched junction bases: 7. The CDR3 DNA follows: TGTGCCAGCAGGGGACAGGCCTGGAGGAACACCGGGGAGCTGTTTTTT. Amino acids: CASRGQAWRNTGELFF.

This clonotype was seen more than once but under ten times. For the CDR3, the DNA is TGTGCCGGTACACGCAGGTTCGCGAACACCGGGGAGCTGTTTTTT. Translation: CAGTRRFANTGELFF. The chain recombines TRBV7-8 with TRBJ2-2, with unresolved D. Germline CDR1 reads SGHVS; CDR2 reads FQNEAQ. There are 15 residues in the CDR3. V lost 11 bases and J 0 bases, leaving 16 bases between the germline ends.

V usage is TRBV28 and J usage is TRBJ1-2, with D uncertain. CDR1 is MDHEN, CDR2 SYDVKM, per germline. V was pared by 2 bases and J by 0 bases, with 4 bases between. The CDR3 has 13 amino acids. The CDR3 is CASSLPTNYGYTF. As DNA, the CDR3 is TGTGCCAGCAGTTTACCTACTAACTATGGCTACACCTTC.

The V gene is TRBV7-9, the J gene TRBJ2-3; perhaps TRBD1 as D (6 bases). This CDR3 is 14 amino acids long. CDR1 and CDR2 from the germline V gene are SEHNR and FQNEAQ (reference sequence). V was trimmed by 1 base and J by 8 bases, leaving 13 bases between them. The CDR3 region is CASSLGQARSTQYF. The DNA for the CDR3 is TGTGCCAGCAGCTTAGGACAGGCTCGGTCTACGCAGTATTTT.

This clonotype was detected only once. This chain links TRBV2 with TRBJ2-7; TRBD2 aligns across 10 bases. Germline assignment: CDR1 SNHLY and CDR2 FYNNEI. J was trimmed by 0 bases and V by 6 bases; bases with no gene match: 8. The CDR3 contains 16 residues. The DNA for the CDR3 is TGTGCCAGCAGGGGAGGACTAGCGGTATACTCCTACGAGCAGTACTTC. It yields the protein CASRGGLAVYSYEQYF. Drawing the rest from reference TRBV2 and TRBJ2-7, the complete variable domain is EPEVTQTPSHQVTQMGQEVILRCVPISNHLYFYWYRQILGQKVEFLVSFYNNEISEKSEIFDDQFSVERPDGSNFTLKIRSTKLEDSAMYFCASRGGLAVYSYEQYFGPGTRLTVT.

This clonotype was seen only once. The V gene is TRBV19, the J gene TRBJ1-1; 8 bases line up with TRBD1. The germline CDR1 and CDR2 sequences are LNHDA and SQIVND (reference sequence). V was pared by 4 bases and J by 8 bases, with 15 bases of the junction left unmatched. This CDR3 is 16 amino acids long. This CDR3 is CASSTLPGTGQREAFF. CDR3 DNA sequence: TGTGCCAGTAGTACTCTTCCAGGGACAGGACAACGAGAAGCTTTCTTT.

The rearrangement uses TRBV28 and TRBJ2-5, with D tentatively TRBD2 (7 bases). The CDR3 is 15 residues long. Trimming stripped 11 bases from V and 7 bases from J, with 26 bases between. In germline, CDR1 is MDHEN, CDR2 SYDVKM. The CDR3 region has the DNA TGTGCCGGCTCAAGGGGGGGGCGCCTTGATACGACCCAGTACTTC. This gives the protein CAGSRGGRLDTTQYF.

CDR3 amino acids: CSARLSERDIQYF. CDR3 sequence (DNA): TGCAGTGCTAGACTTAGCGAGAGGGACATTCAGTACTTC. The J gene is TRBJ2-4, the V gene TRBV20-1; D possibly corresponds to TRBD2 (5 bases). Germline-derived CDR1 and CDR2 are DFQATT and SNEGSKA (reference sequence). V was shortened by 2 bases and J by 8 bases, with 13 bases between the two germline ends. The CDR3 runs to 13 residues.